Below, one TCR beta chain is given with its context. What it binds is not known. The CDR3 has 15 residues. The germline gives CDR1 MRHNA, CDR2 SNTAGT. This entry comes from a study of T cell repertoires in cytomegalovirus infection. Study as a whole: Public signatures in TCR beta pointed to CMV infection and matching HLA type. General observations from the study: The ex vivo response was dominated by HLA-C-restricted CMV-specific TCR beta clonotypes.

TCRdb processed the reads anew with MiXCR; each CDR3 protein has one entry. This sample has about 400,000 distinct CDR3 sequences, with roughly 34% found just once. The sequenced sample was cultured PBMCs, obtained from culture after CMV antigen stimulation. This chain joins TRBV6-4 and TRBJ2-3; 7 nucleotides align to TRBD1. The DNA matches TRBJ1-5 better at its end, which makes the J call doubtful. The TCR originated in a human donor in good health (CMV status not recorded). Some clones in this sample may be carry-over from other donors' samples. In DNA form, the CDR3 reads TGTGCCAGCAGTGAATCAGAGGGGGCCGCAGATACGCAGCATTTT. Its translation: CASSESEGAADTQHF.